This record covers a single T cell receptor (beta chain). As yet, its antigen is unknown. The data stem from a study of beta chain features in type 1 diabetes. Study-level results: These data did not resolve whether HLA type affects TCRB rearrangement. VDJ junctions from patients with type 1 diabetes contained fewer insertions and more deletions. PCR could preferentially amplify shorter templates, alike in patients and controls.

V was trimmed by 4 bases and J by 1 base, leaving 10 bases between them. This CDR3 has 14 amino acids. Per germline, CDR1 MNHNS and CDR2 SASEGT. All of the isolated RNA was reverse transcribed, so expressed TCRB transcripts were sequenced. Roughly 3.5 million reads per sample were averaged for naive, central memory and regulatory samples. Sequenced by immunoSEQ multiplex PCR; TCRdb stores in-frame clones only, minus some. The sample lists 200,000 to 250,000 clones; over 7.5% were seen once. The TCR comes from a woman between 18 and 29 years old in good health. Source material: naive CD4+ T cells from blood. This chain connects TRBV6-1 to TRBJ1-1; no clear D. This CDR3 reads CASSATARNTEAFF. The CDR3, as DNA: TGTGCCAGCAGTGCAACAGCCCGGAACACTGAAGCTTTCTTT.